This passage covers 27 T cell receptor beta chains from one sample sequenced in a study of blood T cells in healthy people across ages. Through a sample-barcoded 5' primer and a J-beta primer mix, a second PCR was run for roughly 6 to 12 cycles. Via MiXCR, TCRdb re-called the 5' RACE reads, giving one row per CDR3 protein. In the table there are about 1,500,000 distinct CDR3 sequences, 42% of which are singletons. The source material was blood. Every receptor here comes from a young woman in good health.

The chain uses TRBV12-3 or TRBV12-4 and TRBJ1-1, with 7 nucleotides matching TRBD1. The V gene end was trimmed by 6 bases and the J gene end by 6 bases; junction bases not matched to a gene: 7. The CDR3 totals 13 residues. CDR3 bases: TGTGCCAGCAGGGAAACAGGGGACGCTGAAGCTTTCTTT. Translating it yields CASRETGDAEAFF.

The table lists this clonotype with a few counts. V and J are TRBV18 and TRBJ1-6, with 8 bases lining up with TRBD1. The length of the CDR3 is 15 residues. Looked up from germline, CDR1 is KGHSH and CDR2 is LQKENI. V lost 4 bases, J lost 7 bases, and 6 bases stayed unmatched. For the CDR3, the DNA is TGTGCCAGCTCACTACGGGACAGGAGGAATTCACCCCTCCACTTT. It encodes CASSLRDRRNSPLHF.

CDR3 DNA sequence: TGTGCCAGCAGTGAAGGGCCAGGGGGGTCACCCCTCCACTTT. Protein sequence: CASSEGPGGSPLHF. V and J are TRBV2 and TRBJ1-6, with TRBD1 identical over 7 bases. The CDR3 spans 14 residues. After removal of 1 base from V and 10 bases from J, the junction contained 4 bases not matched to a gene. CDR1 and CDR2 from the germline V gene are SNHLY and FYNNEI. The whole variable domain, remainder taken from reference TRBV2 and TRBJ1-6, is EPEVTQTPSHQVTQMGQEVILRCVPISNHLYFYWYRQILGQKVEFLVSFYNNEISEKSEIFDDQFSVERPDGSNFTLKIRSTKLEDSAMYFCASSEGPGGSPLHFGNGTRLTVT.

Only a few counts were recorded for this clonotype. This chain joins TRBV24-1 and TRBJ2-1, with 11 bases that match TRBD2. The CDR3 has 14 residues. The germline V gene has CDR1 KGHDR and CDR2 SFDVKD. The J segment lost 10 bases and the V segment lost 3 bases, leaving 4 bases of the junction unmatched. The CDR3 sequence: CATSDQTSGEEQFF. As DNA, the CDR3 is TGTGCCACCAGTGATCAGACTAGCGGGGAGGAGCAGTTCTTC.

V and J are TRBV28 and TRBJ1-5; D ambiguous. The V and J ends lost 1 base and 8 bases respectively, with 6 bases between them. Germline V CDR1 and CDR2: MDHEN, SYDVKM. The CDR3 has 12 amino acids. The CDR3 DNA follows: TGTGCCAGCAGTTTATCCTGGGAGCCCCAGCATTTT. This codes for CASSLSWEPQHF.

The CDR3 DNA is TGTGCCAGCAGTCGCGGTGAGGACAATGAGCAGTTCTTC. Translating it yields CASSRGEDNEQFF. The chain couples TRBV12-3 or TRBV12-4 to TRBJ2-1; the D is unclear. This CDR3 has 13 residues. V gave up 5 bases and J gave up 5 bases, with 10 bases separating them.

The V and J genes are TRBV7-2 and TRBJ1-5, with 7 bases fitting TRBD1. V shed 5 bases and J 0 bases; nucleotides not matched to a gene: 4. CDR1 is SGHTA, CDR2 FQGNSA, per germline. There are 15 residues in the CDR3. The CDR3 DNA sequence: TGTGCCAGCAGCCCCAGGGGGGTTAGCAATCAGCCCCAGCATTTT. Amino acids: CASSPRGVSNQPQHF.

J is TRBJ2-3 and V is TRBV6-5, with D perhaps matching TRBD1 (6 bases). Trimming left V 9 bases short and J 2 bases short, with 15 bases between. Per germline, CDR1 MNHEY and CDR2 SVGAGI. CDR3 length: 14 amino acids. Here the CDR3 reads CARGQGSFTDTQYF. CDR3 sequence (DNA): TGTGCCAGGGGCCAGGGGTCTTTCACAGATACGCAGTATTTT.

The chain has TRBV4-2 and TRBJ2-7; the D is unclear. Deletions cut 0 bases from V and 1 base from J, with 7 bases between. The CDR3 has 14 residues. CDR1 is LGHNA and CDR2 is YNFKEQ in the germline V gene. CDR3 region: CASSQDKTSYEQYF. CDR3 in DNA: TGTGCCAGCAGCCAAGACAAGACATCCTACGAGCAGTACTTC.

This clonotype was seen a few times. The chain uses TRBV6-1 and TRBJ1-3; D call uncertain. Germline V gene data show CDR1 as MNHNS and CDR2 as SASEGT. CDR3 length equals 16 residues. Trimming pared 2 bases from V and 1 base from J, leaving 12 bases between. The CDR3 bases are TGTGCCAGCAGTGAAAAGATCGTGACTTCTGGAAACACCATATATTTT. Protein product: CASSEKIVTSGNTIYF.

This rearrangement joins TRBV3-1 to TRBJ2-7; 12 bases align to TRBD1. V was pared by 4 bases and J by 0 bases, with 10 bases of the junction left unmatched. This CDR3 has 18 residues. Germline V gives CDR1 LGHDT, CDR2 YNNKEL (reference sequence). CDR3 sequence (DNA): TGTGCCAGCAGCCTAATTAACCCGGGACAGGGGGCCTCCTACGAGCAGTACTTC. Translated: CASSLINPGQGASYEQYF.

Only a few counts were recorded for this clonotype. V usage is TRBV3-1 and J usage is TRBJ2-1; 7 bases match TRBD2. The CDR3 totals 16 residues. Germline V gives CDR1 LGHDT, CDR2 YNNKEL (reference sequence). After removal of 7 bases from V and 11 bases from J, the junction contained 20 bases not matched to a gene. The CDR3 is CASTHIGGSPDSQQFF. The CDR3 DNA reads as TGTGCCAGCACCCACATCGGCGGGAGCCCAGACTCCCAGCAGTTCTTC.

The J gene is TRBJ1-5, the V gene TRBV10-3, with D maybe TRBD1 (5 bases). Trimming took 11 bases from V and 3 from J, leaving 14 bases between them. Germline V lookup: CDR1 ENHRY, CDR2 SYGVKD. This CDR3 spans 13 amino acids. The CDR3 DNA sequence: TGTGCCGCCCAACAGGAGAACAATCAGCCCCAGCATTTT. This translates into CAAQQENNQPQHF.

This clonotype was counted a few times. CDR3 sequence: CASSLAGGRLETQYF. The CDR3 coding sequence is TGCGCCAGCAGCTTGGCCGGGGGGAGATTGGAGACCCAGTACTTC. The rearrangement uses TRBV5-1 and TRBJ2-5; 7 bases line up with TRBD2. Per the germline V gene, CDR1 is SGHRS and CDR2 is YFSETQ. With V trimmed by 0 bases and J by 5 bases, 7 bases remained unmatched. CDR3 length: 15 residues.

This clonotype has more than one count but fewer than ten. The V gene is TRBV4-1, the J gene TRBJ1-2; D gene unclear. With 7 bases removed from V and 6 bases from J, the gap between germline ends came to 9 bases. Germline values: CDR1 MGHRA, CDR2 YSYEKL. The CDR3 extends over 11 amino acids. CDR3 in amino acids: CASMRNNGYTF. The CDR3 DNA is TGCGCCAGCATGAGAAACAATGGCTACACCTTC.

The V gene is TRBV5-1, the J gene TRBJ1-2; 9 bases match TRBD1. Germline V lookup: CDR1 SGHRS, CDR2 YFSETQ. The CDR3 runs to 15 residues. The trim removed 4 bases at V and 3 bases at J, leaving 7 bases unmatched. The CDR3 reads CASSGRTGADYGYTF. In DNA form, the CDR3 reads TGCGCCAGCAGCGGCCGGACAGGGGCGGACTATGGCTACACCTTC. The full variable domain, rest sourced from reference TRBV5-1 and TRBJ1-2, is KAGVTQTPRYLIKTRGQQVTLSCSPISGHRSVSWYQQTPGQGLQFLFEYFSETQRNKGNFPGRFSGRQFSNSRSEMNVSTLELGDSALYLCASSGRTGADYGYTFGSGTRLTVV.

The rearrangement joins TRBV27 to TRBJ1-2; D remains ambiguous. V lost 2 bases to trimming and J lost 2 bases, with 12 bases between them. CDR3 size: 15 residues. The germline V gene has CDR1 MNHEY and CDR2 SMNVEV (reference sequence). CDR3 nucleotide sequence: TGTGCCAGCAGTTTAGTGGCAGCTGCGAACTATGGCTACACCTTC. Its translation: CASSLVAAANYGYTF.

This clonotype was observed a few times. The chain combines TRBV6-5 with TRBJ2-7; TRBD2 agrees at 7 bases. CDR3 length equals 17 residues. CDR1 is MNHEY, CDR2 SVGAGI, per germline. Trimming at V came to 0 bases and at J to 0 bases, leaving 8 bases not matched to a gene. CDR3 region: CASSYSSGGTPSYEQYF. The DNA of the CDR3 is TGTGCCAGCAGTTACTCATCGGGAGGAACGCCCTCCTACGAGCAGTACTTC.

CDR3 bases: TGCGCCAGCAGCTTGGCCTACAGGGCCGATGGCTACACCTTC. Encoded protein: CASSLAYRADGYTF. The J gene is TRBJ1-2, the V gene TRBV5-1; tentatively, D is TRBD1 (6 bases). Germline V gene sequence: CDR1 SGHRS, CDR2 YFSETQ. The CDR3 is 14 residues long. V shed 0 bases and J shed 6 bases, with 12 bases lying between them.

This sequence joins TRBV7-8 and TRBJ2-7; D remains unclear. Trimming pared 5 bases from V and 3 bases from J, leaving 17 bases between. The CDR3 covers 15 residues. Germline CDR1 reads SGHVS; CDR2 reads FQNEAQ. The CDR3 DNA reads TGTGCCAGCAGCCTCGGCCGGTGGCGATACTACGAGCAGTACTTC. This sequence encodes CASSLGRWRYYEQYF.

This clonotype has just a few counts. The chain's CDR3 is CASSLGRGKAKNIQYF. The CDR3 DNA reads as TGTGCCAGCAGCTTAGGGCGGGGGAAGGCCAAAAACATTCAGTACTTC. This chain links TRBV7-9 with TRBJ2-4, with 7 bases lining up with TRBD2. This CDR3 spans 16 amino acids. With V trimmed by 1 base and J by 1 base, 4 bases remained unmatched. The germline V gene has CDR1 SEHNR and CDR2 FQNEAQ (reference sequence).

Concerning this clonotype: At one boundary the junction diverges from the germline segment, which might be a read error. The genes are TRBV7-2 and TRBJ2-1; 9 bases are shared with TRBD2. The CDR3 sequence is 15 residues long. Germline V CDR1 and CDR2: SGHTA, FQGNSA. The CDR3 loop reads CASSLAGTGRNEQFF. CDR3 sequence (DNA): TGTGCCAGCAGCCTAGCGGGGACTGGCAGGAATGAGCAGTTCTTC.

This clonotype occurred many times. V usage is TRBV20-1 and J usage is TRBJ1-5; TRBD1 agrees at 10 bases. Germline V CDR1 and CDR2: DFQATT, SNEGSKA (reference sequence). This CDR3 spans 18 amino acids. With V trimmed by 3 bases and J by 0 bases, 11 bases remained unmatched. For the CDR3, the DNA is TGCAGTGCTAGCCCCGGGACAGGGGACTCCTATAGCAATCAGCCCCAGCATTTT. This codes for CSASPGTGDSYSNQPQHF.

The chain recombines TRBV20-1 with TRBJ2-7, with TRBD1 matching 7 bases. Germline loops: CDR1 DFQATT, CDR2 SNEGSKA (reference sequence). V trimming: 2 bases; J trimming: 0 bases; junction bases outside the gene matches: 7. The CDR3 contains 15 residues. CDR3 in DNA: TGCAGTGCTAGACGGCCGGGGACAGACTCCTACGAGCAGTACTTC. This sequence encodes CSARRPGTDSYEQYF.

The chain carries TRBV4-1 and TRBJ2-5; 7 bases match TRBD1. The V segment lost 4 bases and the J segment 1 base; nucleotides outside the gene matches: 12. CDR3 length: 17 amino acids. CDR1 is MGHRA and CDR2 is YSYEKL in the germline V gene. The CDR3 DNA is TGCGCCAGCAGCCCCGAACGAGGGGACAGAATCCAAGAGACCCAGTACTTC. Translation: CASSPERGDRIQETQYF.

This chain links TRBV5-1 with TRBJ2-7; a weak D match, TRBD1 (6 bases). Trimming took 0 bases from V and 1 from J, leaving 11 bases between them. The CDR3 is 15 amino acids. Germline CDR1 SGHRS, CDR2 YFSETQ. This chain's CDR3 is CASSLVSRGSYEQYF. CDR3 DNA: TGCGCCAGCAGCTTGGTGTCTAGGGGGTCCTACGAGCAGTACTTC.

This chain connects TRBV6-5 to TRBJ2-3; 11 bases match TRBD2. CDR1 MNHEY and CDR2 SVGAGI come from the germline V gene. Losses at the gene ends were 7 bases for V and 2 bases for J; bases not matched to a gene: 5. The CDR3 runs to 15 residues. CDR3 in amino acids: CASIPSGGYTDTQYF. The CDR3 DNA follows: TGTGCCAGCATCCCTAGCGGGGGGTACACAGATACGCAGTATTTT.